These T cell receptor beta chains were read from a single sample in a study of blood T cell repertoires in COVID-19. Using immunoSEQ multiplex PCR, the repertoire was profiled, and TCRdb retains in-frame clones only, with some absent. In the table there are some 130,000 clones, roughly three quarters of which are singletons. The sample taken for sequencing was peripheral blood. The receptors originated from a woman in her 70s with acute or convalescent COVID-19. Each CDR3 is given with its conserved first and last residue. The D gene is left open where the match is weak. Some rows mark clone size as missing; the rest say once, few, many or name a class of expanded clone.

v_gene	abundance	d_gene	j_gene	CDR3aa	CDR3nt
TRBV2	NA	TRBD1	TRBJ2-5	CASSPGTGGETQYF	TGTGCCAGCAGTCCAGGGACAGGGGGAGAGACCCAGTACTTC
TRBV2	NA	TRBD2	TRBJ2-2	CASIPTSGSAGELFF	TGTGCCAGCATTCCGACTAGCGGGAGTGCCGGGGAGCTGTTTTTT
TRBV7-8	NA	TRBD2	TRBJ2-7	CASTSLAVSAYEQYF	TGTGCCAGCACTTCCCTAGCGGTTTCCGCCTACGAGCAGTACTTC
TRBV21-1	NA	NA	TRBJ1-3	CASSKANKGRTGGFTGNTIYF	TGTGCCAGCAGCAAAGCGAATAAGGGCCGGACGGGGGGATTTACTGGAAACACCATATATTTT
TRBV12-3/TRBV12-4	NA	NA	TRBJ2-7	CASSPVALGEQYF	TGTGCCAGCAGTCCAGTCGCTCTCGGGGAGCAGTACTTC
TRBV7-6	few	NA	TRBJ2-5	CASSLVGDLLGAGTQYF	TGTGCCAGCAGCTTAGTGGGGGACTTACTAGGAGCAGGGACCCAGTACTTC
TRBV7-2	NA	NA	TRBJ2-1	CASSQTPSGLLF	TGTGCCAGCAGCCAAACCCCGTCTGGACTCCTCTTC
TRBV4-3	NA	TRBD1	TRBJ2-6	CASSRGTGSGANVLTF	TGCGCCAGCAGCCGCGGGACAGGGTCTGGGGCCAACGTCCTGACTTTC
TRBV11-2	NA	TRBD2	TRBJ2-2	CASSSKGLANTGELFF	TGTGCCAGCAGCTCTAAAGGACTAGCGAACACCGGGGAGCTGTTTTTT
TRBV4-1	once	NA	TRBJ2-5	CASSQEGGDVETQYF	TGCGCCAGCAGCCAAGAAGGCGGGGATGTGGAGACCCAGTACTTC
TRBV12-3/TRBV12-4	NA	NA	TRBJ1-2	CASSFGQIYGYTF	TGTGCCAGCAGTTTTGGACAGATTTATGGCTACACCTTC
TRBV18	NA	NA	TRBJ2-7	CASSQTGFLEAYEQYF	TGTGCCAGCTCACAAACGGGGTTTCTGGAGGCCTACGAGCAGTACTTC
TRBV11-3	NA	NA	TRBJ2-1	CASSPNSGSYNEQFF	TGTGCCAGCAGCCCAAATAGCGGCTCCTACAATGAGCAGTTCTTC
TRBV5-1	NA	NA	TRBJ2-5	CASSLAGFQETQYF	TGCGCCAGCAGCTTGGCCGGGTTCCAAGAGACCCAGTACTTC
TRBV5-1	NA	TRBD1	TRBJ2-5	CASSKNTGDQETQYF	TGCGCCAGCAGCAAGAACACAGGGGACCAAGAGACCCAGTACTTC
TRBV7-3	NA	NA	TRBJ2-5	CASSLEAGETQYF	TGTGCCAGCAGCTTGGAGGCCGGGGAGACCCAGTACTTC
TRBV20-1	NA	NA	TRBJ2-7	CSASRGSYEQYF	TGCAGTGCTAGTCGGGGTTCCTACGAGCAGTACTTC
TRBV5-1	once	NA	TRBJ2-1	CASSLGGTGWNEQFF	TGCGCCAGCAGCTTGGGCGGCACCGGCTGGAATGAGCAGTTCTTC
TRBV27	NA	TRBD1	TRBJ2-1	CASSFGQGNNEQFF	TGTGCCAGCAGTTTCGGACAGGGAAACAATGAGCAGTTCTTC